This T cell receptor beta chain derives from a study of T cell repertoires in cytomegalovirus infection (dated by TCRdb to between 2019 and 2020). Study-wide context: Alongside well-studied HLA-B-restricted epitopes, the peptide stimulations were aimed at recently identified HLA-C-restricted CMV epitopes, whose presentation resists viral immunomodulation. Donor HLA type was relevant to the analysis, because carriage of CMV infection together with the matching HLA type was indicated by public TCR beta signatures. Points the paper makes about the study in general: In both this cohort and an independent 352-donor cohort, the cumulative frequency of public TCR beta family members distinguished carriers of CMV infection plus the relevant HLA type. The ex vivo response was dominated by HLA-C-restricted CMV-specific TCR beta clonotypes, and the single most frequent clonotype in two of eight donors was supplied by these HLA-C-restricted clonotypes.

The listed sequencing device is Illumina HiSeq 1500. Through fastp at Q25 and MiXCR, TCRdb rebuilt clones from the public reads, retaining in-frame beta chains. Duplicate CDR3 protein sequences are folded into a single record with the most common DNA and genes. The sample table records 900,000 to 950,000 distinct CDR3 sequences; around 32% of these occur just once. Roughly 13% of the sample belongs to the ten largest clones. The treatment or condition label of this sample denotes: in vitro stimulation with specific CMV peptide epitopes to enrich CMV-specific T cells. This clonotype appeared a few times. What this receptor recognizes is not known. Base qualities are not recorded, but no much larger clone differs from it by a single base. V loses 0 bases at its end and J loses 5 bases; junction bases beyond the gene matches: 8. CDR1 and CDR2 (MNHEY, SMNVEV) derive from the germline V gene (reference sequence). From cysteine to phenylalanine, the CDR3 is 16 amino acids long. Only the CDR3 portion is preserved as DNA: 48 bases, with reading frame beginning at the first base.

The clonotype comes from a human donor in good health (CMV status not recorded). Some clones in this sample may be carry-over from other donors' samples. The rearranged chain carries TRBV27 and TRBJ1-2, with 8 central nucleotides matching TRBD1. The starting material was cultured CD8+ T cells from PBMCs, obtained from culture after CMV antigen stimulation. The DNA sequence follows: TGTGCCAGCAGTTTATCTGGGGCAGGGGGCAGTTATGGCTACACCTTC. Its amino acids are CASSLSGAGGSYGYTF.